These 17 T cell receptor beta chains were sequenced from one sample in a study of blood T cells in healthy people across ages. Using a J-beta primer mix together with a sample-barcoded 5' primer, a second PCR was run for roughly 6 to 11 cycles. A single record per CDR3 protein comes from TCRdb applying MiXCR to the 5' RACE reads. The sample carries fewer than 2,000,000 distinct CDR3 sequences, roughly 43% recorded once. The sequencing input was blood. Source of these receptors: a human donor in good health.

The J gene is TRBJ1-6, the V gene TRBV12-3 or TRBV12-4; 10 positions agree with TRBD1. The CDR3 sequence is 16 residues long. The ends lost 3 bases at V and 9 bases at J; junction bases unmatched: 8. The CDR3 bases are TGTGCCAGCAGTTTTCAGGGACAGGGGAGAGGTTCACCCCTCCACTTT. This sequence encodes CASSFQGQGRGSPLHF.

The sample holds many counts of this clonotype. This chain links TRBV7-9 with TRBJ2-5; D is perhaps TRBD2 (5 bases). V was pared by 4 bases and J by 5 bases, with 11 bases between. The CDR3 contains 13 residues. Germline CDR1 and CDR2: SEHNR and FQNEAQ (reference sequence). Written as DNA, the CDR3 is TGTGCCAGCAGCTCCCCACCGGGGGAGACCCAGTACTTC. This sequence encodes CASSSPPGETQYF.

V usage is TRBV28 and J usage is TRBJ2-1; 7 bases align to TRBD1. Trimming cost V 3 bases and J 3 bases; bases outside gene matches: 5. CDR3 length equals 15 residues. Per the germline V gene, CDR1 is MDHEN and CDR2 is SYDVKM. DNA for the CDR3: TGTGCCAGCAGTTTTTTCGGGACAGACTACAATGAGCAGTTCTTC. It codes for CASSFFGTDYNEQFF.

V usage is TRBV4-1 and J usage is TRBJ2-7, with a possible D match to TRBD1 (6 bases). Germline V gene lookup returns CDR1 MGHRA and CDR2 YSYEKL. Trimming pared 3 bases from V and 1 base from J, leaving 16 bases between. This CDR3 has 16 amino acids. DNA of the CDR3: TGCGCCAGCAGCCATCCCCCGGGACACACGTCCTACGAGCAGTACTTC. This sequence encodes CASSHPPGHTSYEQYF.

The CDR3: CASSADRISYNEQFF. The CDR3 DNA reads as TGTGCCAGCAGCGCGGACAGGATCTCCTACAATGAGCAGTTCTTC. This chain links TRBV9 with TRBJ2-1, with TRBD1 identical over 7 bases. With V trimmed by 3 bases and J by 0 bases, 3 bases remained unmatched. Germline loops: CDR1 SGDLS, CDR2 YYNGEE. This CDR3 region has 15 residues.

This clonotype was observed a handful of times. The CDR3 region has the DNA TGCAGTGCTGACCCGGGACAGGGGCAGCCCCAGCATTTT. This codes for CSADPGQGQPQHF. The J gene is TRBJ1-5, the V gene TRBV20-1; 10 bases align to TRBD1. Germline CDR1 reads DFQATT; CDR2 reads SNEGSKA (reference sequence). CDR3 size: 13 residues. V was clipped by 5 bases and J by 7 bases; unmatched bases: 5.

This clonotype was counted ten times or more. The chain combines TRBV5-4 with TRBJ2-6; D uncertain. CDR1 and CDR2 from the germline V gene are SGHNT and YYREEE (reference sequence). V gave up 0 bases and J gave up 0 bases, with 7 bases separating them. There are 16 residues in the CDR3. Here the CDR3 DNA reads TGTGCCAGCAGCTTGGTAGGAGCCTCTGGGGCCAACGTCCTGACTTTC. It codes for CASSLVGASGANVLTF.

This rearrangement joins TRBV6-2 or TRBV6-3 to TRBJ2-1; 10 nucleotides line up with TRBD1. Germline CDR1 MNHEY, CDR2 SVGEGT. The trim removed 6 bases at V and 9 bases at J, leaving 5 bases unmatched. This CDR3 has 13 residues. The CDR3 reads CASREDRGGEQFF. CDR3 DNA: TGTGCCAGCAGGGAGGACAGGGGGGGTGAGCAGTTCTTC.

The gene calls are TRBV5-1 and TRBJ1-1; the D gene is possibly TRBD1 (6 bases). The CDR3 totals 18 residues. Trimming stripped 4 bases from V and 0 bases from J, with 22 bases between. Germline values: CDR1 SGHRS, CDR2 YFSETQ. DNA of the CDR3: TGCGCCAGCAGCAGCGAGGGGAACCGGGGGGGCCTGAACACTGAAGCTTTCTTT. It specifies CASSSEGNRGGLNTEAFF.

The V gene is TRBV14, the J gene TRBJ2-7; 12 nucleotides line up with TRBD2. The CDR3 extends over 16 amino acids. Germline CDR1 and CDR2: SGHDN and FVKESK. Trimming removed 4 bases from V and 0 bases from J; junction bases left unmatched: 4. The CDR3: CASSPSGGDPSYEQYF. The CDR3 DNA sequence: TGTGCCAGCAGCCCTAGCGGGGGGGACCCCTCCTACGAGCAGTACTTC. Filled out from reference TRBV14 and TRBJ2-7, the complete variable domain reads EAGVTQFPSHSVIEKGQTVTLRCDPISGHDNLYWYRRVMGKEIKFLLHFVKESKQDESGMPNNRFLAERTGGTYSTLKVQPAELEDSGVYFCASSPSGGDPSYEQYFGPGTRLTVT.

This clonotype was found a few times. The chain uses TRBV7-9 and TRBJ2-1; D not certain. The CDR3 covers 13 residues. CDR1 is SEHNR and CDR2 is FQNEAQ in the germline V gene (reference sequence). V shed 0 bases and J shed 5 bases, with 5 bases lying between them. The CDR3 reads CASSLAQNNEQFF. The CDR3 coding sequence is TGTGCCAGCAGCTTAGCGCAGAACAATGAGCAGTTCTTC.

The CDR3 is CSASGRALGAFF. The CDR3 coding sequence is TGCAGTGCTAGCGGTAGAGCGCTAGGAGCTTTCTTT. V and J are TRBV20-1 and TRBJ1-1; D gene unclear. Germline CDR1 DFQATT, CDR2 SNEGSKA (reference sequence). V was clipped by 3 bases and J by 10 bases, with 15 bases between them. This CDR3 comprises 12 residues.

V usage is TRBV12-3 or TRBV12-4 and J usage is TRBJ2-4, with TRBD1 matching 9 bases. The DNA matches TRBJ2-7 better at its end, which makes the J call doubtful. This CDR3 is 14 amino acids long. CDR3 amino acids: CASGNRGQRDEQYF. The CDR3 coding sequence is TGTGCCAGCGGAAACAGGGGGCAAAGGGACGAGCAGTACTTC.

The chain has TRBV28 and TRBJ2-5, with 9 bases lining up with TRBD1. Trimming removed 1 base from V and 0 bases from J; junction bases left unmatched: 6. The germline V gene encodes CDR1 MDHEN and CDR2 SYDVKM. The CDR3 consists of 17 residues. The CDR3 bases are TGTGCCAGCAGTTTATTGGGACAGGGAGCTAACCAAGAGACCCAGTACTTC. Encoded protein: CASSLLGQGANQETQYF.

This clonotype was counted at least ten times. This chain joins TRBV7-6 and TRBJ2-7, with D unresolved. Germline CDR1 reads SGHVS; CDR2 reads FNYEAQ. Between the trimmed V and J ends, which lost 5 bases and 0 bases, there was a span of 14 bases. This CDR3 region has 15 residues. The CDR3 DNA follows: TGTGCCAGCAGCCGTGAGGACGGTTTCTCCTACGAGCAGTACTTC. Amino acid sequence: CASSREDGFSYEQYF.

This clonotype was seen a few times. J is TRBJ2-1 and V is TRBV9, with 11 bases lining up with TRBD2. The ends lost 3 bases at V and 4 bases at J; junction bases unmatched: 3. The CDR3 contains 15 residues. The germline V gene has CDR1 SGDLS and CDR2 YYNGEE. The DNA for the CDR3 is TGTGCCAGCAGCGGAAGACTAGCGGGGTACAATGAGCAGTTCTTC. Its translation is CASSGRLAGYNEQFF.

The chain has TRBV5-1 and TRBJ2-3; the D call may be TRBD1 or TRBD2 (5 bases each). From germline, CDR1 is SGHRS and CDR2 YFSETQ. V was shortened by 7 bases and J by 2 bases, with 17 bases between the two germline ends. The CDR3 has 15 amino acids. This CDR3 reads CASAPGTTVTDTQYF. The CDR3, as DNA: TGCGCCAGCGCCCCCGGGACGACGGTCACAGATACGCAGTATTTT.